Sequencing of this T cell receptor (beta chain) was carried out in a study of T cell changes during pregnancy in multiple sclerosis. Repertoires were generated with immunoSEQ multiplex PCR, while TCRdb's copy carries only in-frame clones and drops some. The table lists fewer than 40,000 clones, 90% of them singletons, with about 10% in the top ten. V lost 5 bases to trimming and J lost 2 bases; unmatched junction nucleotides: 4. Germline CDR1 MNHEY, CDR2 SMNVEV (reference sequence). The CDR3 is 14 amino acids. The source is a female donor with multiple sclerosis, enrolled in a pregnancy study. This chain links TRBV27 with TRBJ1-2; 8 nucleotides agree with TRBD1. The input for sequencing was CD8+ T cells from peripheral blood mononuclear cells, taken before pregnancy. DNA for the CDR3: TGTGCCAGCAGTATCGGACAGGGCAACTATGGCTACACCTTC. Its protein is CASSIGQGNYGYTF.